These T cell receptor beta chains were read from a single sample in a study of T cell responses to AZD1222 COVID-19 vaccine. The assay was immunoSEQ multiplex PCR, and TCRdb's table has in-frame clones only and misses some. The repertoire holds roughly 58,000 clones, with 75% to 90% as singletons. Sequencing used peripheral blood, obtained 28 days after the second AZD1222 dose. The origin of the receptors is an adult who received the AZD1222 COVID-19 vaccine. Each CDR3 is given with its conserved first and last residue. Fields, in order: D gene, V gene, clone size, J gene, CDR3 length, CDR3 protein, CDR3 DNA. A D gene is named only where the DNA matches it firmly. Clone sizes are given selectively: once, few, many, or a class where the clone is expanded.

NA	TRBV13	NA	TRBJ1-3	16	CASSLRLGRSGNTIYF	TGTGCCAGCAGCTTAAGGCTCGGGAGATCTGGAAACACCATATATTTT
NA	TRBV6-2/TRBV6-3	NA	TRBJ2-7	11	CASSYLYEQYF	TGTGCCAGCAGTTACCTCTACGAGCAGTACTTC
TRBD2	TRBV13	NA	TRBJ2-3	16	CASSLAGGRVTDTQYF	TGTGCCAGCAGCTTAGCGGGGGGGCGTGTGACAGATACGCAGTATTTT
TRBD1	TRBV15	once	TRBJ1-1	13	CATRTGVNTEAFF	TGTGCCACCAGGACAGGGGTGAACACTGAAGCTTTCTTT
TRBD1	TRBV7-6	NA	TRBJ1-4	14	CASSLGQGNEKLFF	TGTGCCAGCAGCTTGGGACAGGGAAACGAAAAACTGTTTTTT
TRBD1	TRBV10-2	NA	TRBJ1-6	19	CASSEVQGQRSSYNSPLHF	TGCGCCAGCAGTGAGGTACAGGGACAGAGGAGCTCCTATAATTCACCCCTCCACTTT
TRBD1	TRBV6-1	NA	TRBJ1-1	14	CASSLGQGGTEAFF	TGTGCCAGCAGCTTGGGGCAGGGGGGGACTGAAGCTTTCTTT
NA	TRBV13	NA	TRBJ2-5	12	CASSTPQETQYF	TGTGCCAGCAGCACCCCCCAAGAGACCCAGTACTTC
NA	TRBV24-1	NA	TRBJ2-7	13	CATSDSEYYEQYF	TGTGCCACCAGTGATAGCGAATACTACGAGCAGTACTTC
TRBD2	TRBV5-4	NA	TRBJ2-1	14	CASSPAGGLNEQFF	TGTGCCAGCAGTCCAGCGGGGGGGCTAAATGAGCAGTTCTTC
NA	TRBV11-2	NA	TRBJ1-1	15	CASSLEWDLDTEAFF	TGTGCCAGCAGCTTAGAGTGGGATCTTGACACTGAAGCTTTCTTT
TRBD1	TRBV7-8	NA	TRBJ2-1	13	CASSSDRDNEQFF	TGTGCCAGCAGTTCTGACAGGGATAATGAGCAGTTCTTC
NA	TRBV30	NA	TRBJ1-1	14	CACLGGVMNTEAFF	TGTGCCTGCTTAGGCGGAGTCATGAACACTGAAGCTTTCTTT
NA	TRBV28	NA	TRBJ1-5	12	CASNQGAQPQHF	TGTGCCAGCAATCAGGGCGCCCAGCCCCAGCATTTT
NA	TRBV5-1	few	TRBJ1-1	14	CASSPTSMNTEAFF	TGCGCCAGCAGCCCGACATCTATGAACACTGAAGCTTTCTTT
TRBD1	TRBV5-4	NA	TRBJ1-1	14	CASTPGQVNTEAFF	TGTGCCAGCACCCCGGGACAGGTGAACACTGAAGCTTTCTTT
NA	TRBV27	NA	TRBJ1-1	14	CASIPIRDLIKAFF	TGTGCCAGCATTCCTATCCGGGACCTAATTAAAGCTTTCTTT
NA	TRBV4-3	NA	TRBJ1-1	14	CASSQDWGNTEAFF	TGCGCCAGCAGCCAAGATTGGGGGAACACTGAAGCTTTCTTT
NA	TRBV14	NA	TRBJ1-1	16	CASSQDPGTFPTEAFF	TGTGCCAGCAGCCAAGATCCCGGCACCTTCCCCACTGAAGCTTTCTTT
NA	TRBV10-1	NA	TRBJ1-6	12	CASSDGHSPLHF	TGCGCCAGCAGTGACGGCCATTCACCCCTCCACTTT
NA	TRBV30	NA	TRBJ1-2	18	CASYRTRSSSGLSYGYTF	TGTGCCTCATATAGGACGAGGTCCTCGAGCGGACTTAGCTATGGCTACACCTTC
NA	TRBV29-1	NA	TRBJ2-1	13	CSSTPTSYNEQFF	TGCAGCTCCACCCCAACCTCCTACAATGAGCAGTTCTTC
TRBD1	TRBV7-2	NA	TRBJ2-7	13	CASSSDRGEGQYF	TGTGCCAGCAGCTCTGACAGGGGCGAAGGGCAGTACTTC
NA	TRBV7-9	NA	TRBJ2-5	12	CASSLILETQYF	TGTGCCAGCAGCTTAATTTTGGAGACCCAGTACTTC
NA	TRBV7-2	NA	TRBJ2-5	13	CASSLVGLGTQYF	TGTGCCAGCAGCTTAGTAGGTCTCGGAACCCAGTACTTC
TRBD1	TRBV10-2	NA	TRBJ2-7	16	CASGAGGAVSFYEQYF	TGCGCCAGCGGGGCAGGGGGCGCGGTGTCTTTCTACGAGCAGTACTTC
NA	TRBV25-1	NA	TRBJ2-7	14	CASSEVVCSYEQYF	TGTGCCAGCAGTGAAGTGGTATGCTCCTACGAGCAGTACTTC
NA	TRBV18	once	TRBJ1-4	13	CASSPRTNEKLFF	TGTGCCAGCTCACCCAGGACTAATGAAAAACTGTTTTTT
NA	TRBV5-1	NA	TRBJ1-2	12	CASGMGAYGYTF	TGCGCCAGCGGCATGGGTGCCTATGGCTACACCTTC
TRBD2	TRBV20-1	NA	TRBJ2-7	14	CSASWGSTGREQYF	TGCAGTGCTAGTTGGGGGAGCACCGGGAGGGAGCAGTACTTC
TRBD2	TRBV7-9	NA	TRBJ2-2	16	CASSRAGGGGTGELFF	TGTGCCAGCAGCCGAGCGGGGGGTGGAGGCACCGGGGAGCTGTTTTTT
TRBD2	TRBV13	NA	TRBJ2-2	17	CASSRPGLALRTGELFF	TGTGCCAGCAGTCGGCCGGGACTAGCGCTGCGGACCGGGGAGCTGTTTTTT
NA	TRBV19	NA	TRBJ1-6	13	CASSIGGDSPLHF	TGTGCCAGTAGTATAGGGGGAGATTCACCCCTCCACTTT
TRBD1	TRBV3-1/TRBV3-2	once	TRBJ1-3	15	CASSHTGTAGNTIYF	TGTGCCAGCAGCCATACCGGGACAGCTGGAAACACCATATATTTT
TRBD2	TRBV7-9	NA	TRBJ2-7	17	CASSLGSGGLISHEQYF	TGTGCCAGCAGCTTAGGTTCGGGGGGACTTATTAGCCACGAGCAGTACTTC
TRBD1	TRBV19	NA	TRBJ1-5	15	CASSPGQGVRQPQHF	TGTGCCAGTAGTCCTGGACAGGGGGTTCGTCAGCCCCAGCATTTT
TRBD1	TRBV13	NA	TRBJ2-1	16	CASSPRGQGKYNEQFF	TGTGCCAGCAGCCCCCGCGGACAGGGAAAATACAATGAGCAGTTCTTC
NA	TRBV9	NA	TRBJ2-1	15	CASSVGYRSGHEQFF	TGTGCCAGCAGCGTAGGATACAGAAGTGGCCATGAGCAGTTCTTC
NA	TRBV20-1	NA	TRBJ2-3	14	CSASPSGWTDTQYF	TGCAGTGCTAGTCCCAGCGGGTGGACAGATACGCAGTATTTT
NA	TRBV19	NA	TRBJ2-3	13	CASGDRITDTQYF	TGTGCCAGCGGGGACCGTATCACAGATACGCAGTATTTT
NA	TRBV24-1	NA	TRBJ2-6	13	CATSDFTGRVLTF	TGTGCCACCAGTGATTTTACAGGGCGGGTCCTGACTTTC
NA	TRBV6-1	NA	TRBJ2-2	15	CASSEEMTNTGELFF	TGTGCCAGCAGTGAAGAGATGACGAACACCGGGGAGCTGTTTTTT
NA	TRBV18	NA	TRBJ1-2	12	CASSPRGRGYTF	TGTGCCAGCTCACCACGAGGGAGGGGCTACACCTTC
TRBD2	TRBV24-1	NA	TRBJ2-1	20	CATSDTPTSGTSGSYNEQFF	TGTGCCACCAGTGATACCCCGACCAGCGGGACTAGCGGTAGTTACAATGAGCAGTTCTTC
TRBD2	TRBV6-2/TRBV6-3	NA	TRBJ2-1	17	CASSYSPRGGIYNEQFF	TGTGCCAGCAGTTACTCCCCTAGGGGAGGGATCTACAATGAGCAGTTCTTC
NA	TRBV9	NA	TRBJ1-6	17	CASSVDPASSYNSPLHF	TGTGCCAGCAGCGTAGATCCGGCGAGCTCCTATAATTCACCCCTCCACTTT
TRBD2	TRBV7-8	NA	TRBJ2-7	15	CASSRDPGTNYEQYF	TGTGCCAGCAGCCGAGACCCCGGGACTAACTACGAGCAGTACTTC
NA	TRBV5-6	NA	TRBJ2-5	14	CASSLAGIRETQYF	TGTGCCAGCAGCTTGGCCGGGATCCGAGAGACCCAGTACTTC
NA	TRBV3-1/TRBV3-2	NA	TRBJ2-1	12	CASSQYGNEQFF	TGTGCCAGCAGCCAATATGGTAATGAGCAGTTCTTC
TRBD1	TRBV6-1	NA	TRBJ2-7	15	CASSEPGQGLGEQYF	TGTGCCAGCAGTGAACCGGGACAGGGTCTAGGCGAGCAGTACTTC
NA	TRBV5-1	NA	TRBJ1-1	15	CASSLGRAYDTEAFF	TGCGCCAGCAGCCTGGGACGAGCGTACGACACTGAAGCTTTCTTT
NA	TRBV29-1	NA	TRBJ1-1	13	CSVEPRGSTEAFF	TGCAGCGTTGAACCCCGTGGAAGTACTGAAGCTTTCTTT